These 23 T cell receptor beta chains were all obtained from the same sample, sequenced in a study of blood T cell repertoires in COVID-19. Produced via immunoSEQ multiplex PCR; TCRdb's table is partial and in-frame only. This table has 250,000 to 350,000 clones, roughly nine tenths appearing once. Input material: PBMCs or T cells enriched from blood (not recorded which). The receptors shown here come from a woman aged 25 to 39 who had recovered from COVID-19.

The gene calls are TRBV7-2 and TRBJ2-3; 8 bases fit TRBD2. Losses at the gene ends were 4 bases for V and 8 bases for J; bases not matched to a gene: 5. CDR3 size: 13 residues. Germline V lookup: CDR1 SGHTA, CDR2 FQGNSA. The CDR3 coding sequence is TGTGCCAGCAGCTCGGGGGGGGCGGGTACGCAGTATTTT. This codes for CASSSGGAGTQYF.

The chain recombines TRBV15 with TRBJ1-5; 10 bases fit TRBD1. Per germline, CDR1 LNHNV and CDR2 YYDKDF (reference sequence). The ends lost 5 bases at V and 6 bases at J; junction bases unmatched: 7. The CDR3 sequence is 15 residues long. In DNA, the CDR3 is TGTGCCACCAGCGGGGACAGGGGTTTAGGTCAGCCCCAGCATTTT. Translation gives CATSGDRGLGQPQHF.

The chain joins TRBV6-2 or TRBV6-3 to TRBJ2-2; tentatively, D is TRBD1 (5 bases). This CDR3 comprises 16 residues. Germline CDR1 and CDR2: MNHEY and SVGEGT. Trimming cost V 3 bases and J 3 bases, with 14 bases left between them. The CDR3 sequence is CASSYRGSFDTGELFF. Written as DNA, the CDR3 is TGTGCCAGCAGTTATAGGGGTTCCTTCGACACCGGGGAGCTGTTTTTT.

The V and J genes are TRBV28 and TRBJ2-7; possibly TRBD1 for D (6 bases). Looked up from germline, CDR1 is MDHEN and CDR2 is SYDVKM. V dropped 5 bases and J dropped 0 bases, with 11 bases sitting between them. The CDR3 runs to 14 residues. CDR3 amino acids: CASSKQGSSYEQYF. DNA for the CDR3: TGTGCCAGCAGTAAGCAGGGGAGCTCCTACGAGCAGTACTTC.

This chain connects TRBV23-1 to TRBJ2-5; a weak D match, TRBD1 (6 bases). Being an ORF, TRBV23-1 has a function that is uncertain. The CDR3 spans 16 residues. V was trimmed by 1 base and J by 5 bases, leaving 17 bases between them. CDR3 sequence (DNA): TGCGCCAGCAGTCAATTACCGGGACACGGACCGGAGACCCAGTACTTC. This codes for CASSQLPGHGPETQYF.

This chain joins TRBV7-9 and TRBJ2-7; the D gene is possibly TRBD1 (5 bases). CDR1 and CDR2 from the germline V gene are SEHNR and FQNEAQ (reference sequence). This CDR3 is 15 amino acids long. V was trimmed by 5 bases and J by 4 bases, leaving 18 bases between them. The CDR3 region is CASSHRNDSGYEQYF. Written as DNA, the CDR3 is TGTGCCAGCAGCCACCGAAACGACAGTGGGTACGAGCAGTACTTC. The complete variable domain, with remaining parts taken from reference TRBV7-9 and TRBJ2-7, reads DTGVSQNPRHKITKRGQNVTFRCDPISEHNRLYWYRQTLGQGPEFLTYFQNEAQLEKSRLLSDRFSAERPKGSFSTLEIQRTEQGDSAMYLCASSHRNDSGYEQYFGPGTRLTVT.

The chain carries TRBV5-1 and TRBJ2-3, with D unclear. V was pared by 0 bases and J by 6 bases, with 8 bases between. There are 13 residues in the CDR3. CDR1 SGHRS and CDR2 YFSETQ come from the germline V gene. CDR3 sequence: CASSLAGADTQYF. CDR3 sequence (DNA): TGCGCCAGCAGCTTGGCCGGAGCGGATACGCAGTATTTT.

The chain employs TRBV3-1 (or the pseudogene TRBV3-2) and TRBJ2-5; TRBD2 agrees at 8 bases. Germline V gene data show CDR1 as LGHDT and CDR2 as YNNKEL (reference sequence). Unmatched junction bases numbered 8, after V lost 6 bases and J lost 2 bases. The CDR3 extends over 15 amino acids. The CDR3 reads CASRRAGEPQETQYF. DNA of the CDR3: TGTGCCAGCAGACGAGCGGGGGAACCGCAAGAGACCCAGTACTTC.

The V gene is TRBV7-9, the J gene TRBJ1-2, with D possibly matching TRBD1 (6 bases). V lost 5 bases and J 8 bases, leaving 12 bases between the germline ends. The CDR3 consists of 12 residues. Germline CDR1 is SEHNR and CDR2 is FQNEAQ (reference sequence). The chain's CDR3 is CASSGRQEGYTF. The CDR3 nucleotides are TGTGCCAGCAGCGGTAGACAGGAGGGCTACACCTTC.

V usage is TRBV30 and J usage is TRBJ1-6; 7 bases line up with TRBD1. V was pared by 3 bases and J by 7 bases, with 6 bases of the junction left unmatched. The CDR3 has 14 amino acids. Germline values: CDR1 GTSNPN, CDR2 SVGIG (reference sequence). The CDR3 DNA follows: TGTGCCTGGAGCGTCGGGACAGTAAATTCACCCCTCCACTTT. Residues: CAWSVGTVNSPLHF.

V is TRBV10-1 and J is TRBJ1-2; TRBD1 is a possible D gene (6 bases). Trimming removed 10 bases at V and 7 bases at J, with 31 bases between. Germline lookup yields CDR1 WNHNN and CDR2 SYGVQD (reference sequence). The CDR3 sequence is 17 residues long. The CDR3 DNA reads as TGCGCCACCTGGGGGCCGAAATGCGGCGGGGGAGGCGGTGGCTACACCTTC. Translated, it gives CATWGPKCGGGGGGYTF.

The chain recombines TRBV20-1 with TRBJ2-1; TRBD1 is a possible D gene (5 bases). The V end lost 4 bases, the J end lost 14 bases, and 12 bases lay between the germline ends. The germline V gene encodes CDR1 DFQATT and CDR2 SNEGSKA (reference sequence). CDR3 length equals 10 residues. The CDR3 DNA reads as TGCAGTGCTATGAGGACAATAGAGTTCTTC. Translation: CSAMRTIEFF.

The V and J genes are TRBV28 and TRBJ2-7, with TRBD1 matching over 7 bases. Germline-derived CDR1 and CDR2 are MDHEN and SYDVKM. CDR3 length equals 14 residues. Trimming cost V 5 bases and J 6 bases; bases outside gene matches: 10. The CDR3 DNA is TGTGCCAGCAGTCTCCCCGACCGACAGGGCGAGCAGTACTTC. As protein: CASSLPDRQGEQYF.

The rearrangement joins TRBV2 to TRBJ1-1, with D perhaps matching TRBD1 (5 bases). V was clipped by 4 bases and J by 2 bases, with 11 bases between them. Germline V gene lookup returns CDR1 SNHLY and CDR2 FYNNEI. CDR3 length equals 14 residues. The CDR3 DNA follows: TGTGCCAGCAGTGCGCAGGGTTTAAACACTGAAGCTTTCTTT. Protein sequence: CASSAQGLNTEAFF.

This chain links TRBV5-1 with TRBJ2-7; 13 bases fit TRBD2. The CDR3 covers 18 residues. V lost 4 bases to trimming and J lost 2 bases; unmatched junction nucleotides: 12. Germline CDR1 and CDR2: SGHRS and YFSETQ. The CDR3 DNA reads TGCGCCAGCAGCGGGAGGACTAGCGGGAGTCGCCTCACCTACGAGCAGTACTTC. This gives the protein CASSGRTSGSRLTYEQYF.

The chain uses TRBV4-3 and TRBJ2-3; 9 nucleotides align to TRBD1. With V trimmed by 1 base and J by 3 bases, 8 bases remained unmatched. Germline CDR1 LGHNA, CDR2 YSLEER. The CDR3 contains 17 residues. The DNA of the CDR3 is TGCGCCAGCAGCCAAGTAGGGACAGGGTCCCTAACAGATACGCAGTATTTT. Its protein is CASSQVGTGSLTDTQYF.

The V gene is TRBV7-9, the J gene TRBJ1-5, with D possibly TRBD1 on 6 matching bases. CDR3 length: 11 residues. The V gene's germline CDR1 is SEHNR and CDR2 FQNEAQ (reference sequence). Trimming pared 10 bases from V and 7 bases from J, leaving 11 bases between. CDR3 sequence reads: CATGTGQPQHF. As DNA, the CDR3 is TGTGCCACCGGAACAGGGCAGCCCCAGCATTTT. Together with reference TRBV7-9 and TRBJ1-5, the CDR3 gives the full variable domain: DTGVSQNPRHKITKRGQNVTFRCDPISEHNRLYWYRQTLGQGPEFLTYFQNEAQLEKSRLLSDRFSAERPKGSFSTLEIQRTEQGDSAMYLCATGTGQPQHFGDGTRLSIL.

Written as DNA, the CDR3 is TGTGCCAGCAGCCAAGGACTAGACCTTGGCGAGCAGTACTTC. Translation gives CASSQGLDLGEQYF. This chain joins TRBV3-1 (or the pseudogene TRBV3-2) and TRBJ2-7, with D perhaps TRBD2 (6 bases). The germline V and J ends were trimmed by 1 base and 6 bases, with 13 bases remaining between them. This CDR3 spans 14 amino acids. The germline V gene has CDR1 LGHDT and CDR2 YNNKEL (reference sequence).

The CDR3 sequence is CASSSTGGIDTQYF. In nucleotides, the CDR3 is TGTGCCAGCAGCTCGACAGGGGGTATTGATACGCAGTATTTT. The chain employs TRBV7-9 and TRBJ2-3; 9 bases map to TRBD1. V lost 4 bases and J lost 6; bases outside the gene matches: 5. The CDR3 runs 14 residues. Looked up from germline, CDR1 is SEHNR and CDR2 is FQNEAQ (reference sequence).

This chain links TRBV9 with TRBJ1-2, with 8 bases aligning to TRBD1. Germline V CDR1 and CDR2: SGDLS, YYNGEE. The V gene end was trimmed by 4 bases and the J gene end by 5 bases; junction bases not matched to a gene: 13. CDR3 length equals 16 residues. In DNA form, the CDR3 reads TGTGCCAGCAGCCCCACCTCCAGGGGGCTAGGGTATGGCTACACCTTC. Translating gives CASSPTSRGLGYGYTF.

The chain combines TRBV5-1 with TRBJ2-7; 10 bases are shared with TRBD2. Germline CDR1 is SGHRS and CDR2 is YFSETQ. The ends lost 7 bases at V and 3 bases at J; junction bases unmatched: 4. The CDR3 extends over 13 amino acids. The CDR3 here is CASRLAGVYEQYF. CDR3 bases: TGCGCCAGCCGACTAGCGGGTGTCTACGAGCAGTACTTC.

The rearrangement links TRBV10-3 to TRBJ2-7; D remains ambiguous. This CDR3 is 11 amino acids long. V was trimmed by 7 bases and J by 2 bases, leaving 6 bases between them. Germline lookup yields CDR1 ENHRY and CDR2 SYGVKD. CDR3 nucleotide sequence: TGTGCCATCAAAAGCGCCTACGAGCAGTACTTC. This translates into CAIKSAYEQYF.

The chain combines TRBV4-3 with TRBJ2-2, with TRBD1 identical over 8 bases. V shed 1 base and J 7 bases; nucleotides not matched to a gene: 5. The germline V gene encodes CDR1 LGHNA and CDR2 YSLEER. The CDR3 contains 15 residues. The DNA of the CDR3 is TGCGCCAGCAGCCAAGGACAGGGGATTGGCGGGGAGCTGTTTTTT. It yields the protein CASSQGQGIGGELFF.